The T cell receptor (beta chain) described here comes from a study of metastatic and nonmetastatic thyroid tumors. The overall study: Malignant and benign thyroid patients had repertoires compared in peripheral blood and tumor or nodule tissue. Overall study findings and caveats: It was reportedly found that TCR beta diversity was significantly higher in malignant thyroid tumors than in benign nodules, a difference seen in both blood and tumor samples.

The V gene lost 3 bases and the J gene lost 2 bases, with 21 bases spanning the gap. Germline V gives CDR1 DFQATT, CDR2 SNEGSKA (reference sequence). The CDR3 extends over 17 amino acids. All patients were untreated before thyroid surgery. TCRdb re-analyzed the PCR reads through MiXCR. The sample yields 4,500 to 5,500 clones, about 30% seen once. As concerns this clone: Its antigen is currently unknown.

The sequencing input was adjacent normal tissue. This clonotype was obtained from a female donor with papillary thyroid cancer or a benign thyroid nodule (not recorded which). Some clones in this sample may be carry-over from other donors' samples. The chain employs TRBV20-1 and TRBJ2-3, with a tentative D call TRBD2 (6 bases). The CDR3 protein is CSASRREQAGLTDTQYF. CDR3 DNA: TGCAGTGCTAGTAGAAGGGAACAAGCGGGCCTCACAGATACGCAGTATTTT.